This TCR beta chain was retrieved from a study of T-cell memory formation after mild COVID-19. With 3 bases removed from V and 6 bases from J, the gap between germline ends came to 14 bases. The CDR3 totals 14 residues. Germline lookup yields CDR1 MNHNS and CDR2 SASEGT. General observations from the study: There was no confirmation that second-wave clones peaking on day 37 were SARS-CoV-2 specific.

5'RACE with constant-segment primers yielded barcoded, UMI-tagged TCR alpha and TCR beta cDNA libraries. Using its own MiXCR run on the 5' RACE reads, TCRdb lists one record per CDR3 protein. The data hold 350,000 or so distinct CDR3 sequences, with 20% observed a single time. Details on this clonotype: Its antigen remains unidentified.

Sample: PBMCs or a T cell subset sorted from them (not recorded which). This rearrangement joins TRBV6-1 to TRBJ1-1; no clear D gene. This sequence was found in a man between 18 and 35 years old who had mild COVID-19 (a few samples of this study predate the infection). Cell type and time point are not known. CDR3 sequence: CASSEIGRFAEAFF. The CDR3 nucleotides are TGTGCCAGCAGTGAGATAGGGAGGTTCGCTGAAGCTTTCTTT.